This is a list of T cell receptor beta chains from one sample in a study of T-cell memory formation after mild COVID-19. MiXCR was run by TCRdb on the 5' RACE reads, yielding one entry per CDR3 protein. The sample yields a few hundred thousand distinct CDR3 sequences, under 20% seen once. Sequenced sample: PBMCs or a T cell subset sorted from them (not recorded which). The source is a man aged 18 to 29 who had mild COVID-19 (a few samples of this study predate the infection). Cell type and time point are not known. CDR3s include the opening cysteine and the closing phenylalanine or tryptophan. Fields, in order: clone size, D gene, J gene, V gene, CDR3 protein, CDR3 DNA. D genes are given only for firm matches. A row's size may be missing; if present it is once, few, many or a size class.

few TRBD2 TRBJ2-1 TRBV20-1 CSARMTGLAGFEQFF TGCAGTGCTAGAATGACCGGACTAGCGGGGTTTGAGCAGTTCTTC
NA TRBD2 TRBJ2-7 TRBV4-3 CASSLERGGNYEQYF TGCGCCAGCAGCCTGGAGCGGGGGGGGAACTACGAGCAGTACTTC
few TRBD2 TRBJ2-1 TRBV6-5 CASSYFGGSDEQFF TGTGCCAGCAGTTACTTCGGGGGGAGCGATGAGCAGTTCTTC
few NA TRBJ2-3 TRBV27 CASIGQTTDTQYF TGTGCCAGCATTGGACAGACCACAGATACGCAGTATTTT
few NA TRBJ1-2 TRBV7-6 CASSFPGGGYTF TGTGCCAGCAGCTTTCCTGGAGGGGGCTACACCTTC
NA TRBD1 TRBJ1-4 TRBV5-1 CASSLVLQGARNEKLFF TGCGCCAGCAGCTTAGTCCTCCAGGGGGCCCGTAATGAAAAACTGTTTTTT
NA TRBD1 TRBJ2-7 TRBV5-1 CASSRDRVLYEQYF TGCGCCAGCAGCCGGGACAGGGTTTTATACGAGCAGTACTTC
few NA TRBJ1-1 TRBV7-2 CASSPGRLATEAFF TGTGCCAGCAGCCCAGGACGACTGGCCACTGAAGCTTTCTTT
few TRBD1 TRBJ1-5 TRBV19 CASSTGGRGSNQPQHF TGTGCCAGTAGCACGGGGGGCAGGGGGAGCAATCAGCCCCAGCATTTT
NA TRBD1 TRBJ2-2 TRBV19 CASGGGTGWTGELFF TGTGCCAGTGGGGGCGGGACAGGGTGGACCGGGGAGCTGTTTTTT
many NA TRBJ1-1 TRBV15 CATSRRGTPDVFF TGTGCCACCAGCAGACGAGGAACGCCTGACGTTTTCTTT
once NA TRBJ2-1 TRBV7-8 CASSRTLTVYNEQFF TGTGCCAGCAGCCGTACCTTGACAGTTTACAATGAGCAGTTCTTC
few NA TRBJ2-7 TRBV6-5 CASSYVQGGEQYF TGTGCCAGCAGTTATGTACAGGGAGGCGAGCAGTACTTC
few TRBD2 TRBJ2-7 TRBV3-1 CASSPRTSGVDLHEQYF TGTGCCAGCAGTCCTAGGACTAGCGGGGTAGACCTACACGAGCAGTACTTC
NA NA TRBJ1-6 TRBV7-2 CASKPDGGSYNSPLHF TGTGCCAGCAAACCCGACGGAGGCTCCTATAATTCACCCCTCCACTTT
many TRBD1 TRBJ2-2 TRBV6-5 CASRRGQGDTGELFF TGTGCCAGCAGGCGCGGACAGGGGGACACCGGGGAGCTGTTTTTT
once NA TRBJ1-2 TRBV20-1 CSAVANYGYTF TGCAGTGCGGTAGCTAACTATGGCTACACCTTC
NA TRBD1 TRBJ1-2 TRBV18 CASSPPGQGPYGYTF TGTGCCAGCTCACCACCCGGACAGGGACCCTATGGCTACACCTTC
NA NA TRBJ2-7 TRBV11-2 CASSFEGTYEQYF TGTGCCAGCAGCTTTGAGGGGACTTACGAGCAGTACTTC
few TRBD1 TRBJ1-4 TRBV12-3/TRBV12-4 CASSLEGGDEKLFF TGTGCCAGCAGTTTAGAAGGGGGCGATGAAAAACTGTTTTTT